The 2 T cell receptor beta chains reported below all come from one sample, sequenced in a study. TCRdb fed the reads into MiXCR, producing one record per CDR3 protein. This table holds 15,000 or so distinct CDR3 sequences, around 30% found once. The material sequenced was blood. All receptors derive from a human donor.

The rearrangement joins TRBV29-1 to TRBJ2-2; no reliable D call. The ends were cut back, 3 bases at V and 6 bases at J, with 14 bases in the middle. The CDR3 has 14 residues. Germline CDR1 reads SQVTM; CDR2 reads ANQGSEA. CDR3 loop: CSVDAAGMAGELFF. For the CDR3, the DNA is TGCAGCGTTGATGCTGCAGGAATGGCCGGGGAGCTGTTTTTT.

This clonotype was detected many times. This sequence joins TRBV4-3 and TRBJ2-7, with 9 nucleotides matching TRBD2. In germline, CDR1 is LGHNA, CDR2 YSLEER. The trim removed 2 bases at V and 0 bases at J, leaving 11 bases unmatched. CDR3 size: 18 residues. CDR3 sequence: CASSQILAGPLSSYEQYF. Here the CDR3 DNA reads TGCGCCAGCAGCCAAATACTAGCGGGCCCCTTAAGCTCCTACGAGCAGTACTTC.